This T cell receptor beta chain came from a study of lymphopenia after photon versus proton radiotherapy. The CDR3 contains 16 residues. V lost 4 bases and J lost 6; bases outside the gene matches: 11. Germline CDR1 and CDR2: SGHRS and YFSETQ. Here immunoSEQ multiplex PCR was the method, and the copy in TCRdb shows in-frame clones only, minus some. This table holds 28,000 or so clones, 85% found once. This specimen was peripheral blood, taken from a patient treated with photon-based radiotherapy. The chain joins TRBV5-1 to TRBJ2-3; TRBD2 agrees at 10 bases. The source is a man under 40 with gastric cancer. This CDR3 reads CASSAQPSGSSDTQYF. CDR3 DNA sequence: TGCGCCAGCAGCGCACAACCTAGCGGGAGTTCGGATACGCAGTATTTT.